These T cell receptor beta chains were read from a single sample in a study of blood T cell repertoires in COVID-19. Data came from immunoSEQ multiplex PCR; TCRdb stores just in-frame clones and leaves some out. There are about 42,000 clones in the sample; roughly 84% occur only once, and less than 15% lies in the top ten. Sequenced: peripheral blood. The receptors here all came from a woman aged 70 to 79 in a cohort sampled during active COVID-19. CDR3s include the opening cysteine and the closing phenylalanine or tryptophan. D genes are given only for firm matches. Rows may omit the clone size; those that give it use once, few, many or a size class.

j_call,cdr3_length,v_call,clone_size,d_call,cdr3_aa,cdr3_nt
TRBJ2-1,16,TRBV11-2,.,TRBD2,CASSSDTSGAYNEQFF,TGTGCCAGCAGCTCTGATACTAGCGGCGCCTACAATGAGCAGTTCTTC
TRBJ2-3,14,TRBV2,.,TRBD2,CASSADREGDTQYF,TGTGCCAGCAGTGCGGACCGGGAGGGAGATACGCAGTATTTT
TRBJ2-5,13,TRBV11-2,.,.,CASSLAGRETQYF,TGTGCCAGCAGCTTAGCTGGGAGAGAGACCCAGTACTTC
TRBJ2-4,16,TRBV30,.,TRBD2,CAWSVQLAGGKNIQYF,TGTGCCTGGAGTGTACAATTGGCGGGGGGGAAAAACATTCAGTACTTC
TRBJ2-3,16,TRBV10-2,.,TRBD2,CASSALGEGYTDTQYF,TGCGCCAGCAGTGCTCTAGGGGAGGGGTACACAGATACGCAGTATTTT
TRBJ2-7,13,TRBV5-4,.,.,CASSLKGLGEQYF,TGTGCCAGCAGCTTGAAGGGGTTAGGCGAGCAGTACTTC
TRBJ1-1,14,TRBV5-1,once,TRBD1,CASSLGQGGTEAFF,TGCGCCAGCAGCTTGGGACAGGGGGGCACTGAAGCTTTCTTT
TRBJ1-6,13,TRBV3-1/TRBV3-2,once,TRBD1,CASSQSTGSPLHF,TGTGCCAGCAGCCAGTCGACAGGGTCACCCCTCCACTTT
TRBJ1-5,13,TRBV30,few,.,CAWDHRGNQPQHF,TGTGCCTGGGATCACAGGGGCAATCAGCCCCAGCATTTT
TRBJ2-1,11,TRBV7-2,.,.,CASSLAHAQFF,TGTGCCAGCAGCTTAGCACATGCCCAGTTCTTC
TRBJ2-5,16,TRBV9,.,TRBD2,CASSPGTSGDQETQYF,TGTGCCAGCAGCCCGGGGACTAGCGGAGATCAAGAGACCCAGTACTTC
TRBJ1-1,13,TRBV27,few,.,CASSDTYVSPAFF,TGTGCCAGCTCAGACACTTATGTCTCTCCGGCTTTCTTT
TRBJ1-1,17,TRBV6-4,.,TRBD1,CASSDTERDREDTEAFF,TGTGCCAGCAGTGACACGGAAAGGGACAGGGAGGACACTGAAGCTTTCTTT
TRBJ2-1,15,TRBV11-2,.,.,CASSQGGSSYNEQFF,TGTGCCAGCAGCCAGGGGGGTAGCTCCTACAATGAGCAGTTCTTC
TRBJ2-1,16,TRBV6-6,.,.,CASSYSRSALVDEQFF,TGTGCCAGCAGTTACTCGAGGTCTGCCCTCGTTGATGAGCAGTTCTTC
TRBJ2-7,15,TRBV7-9,.,TRBD2,CASSPGLANSYEQYF,TGTGCCAGCAGCCCAGGACTAGCGAACTCCTACGAGCAGTACTTC
TRBJ2-2,18,TRBV19,.,TRBD2,CASSIRTGGYGITGELFF,TGTGCCAGTAGTATTCGGACGGGGGGGTATGGAATCACCGGGGAGCTGTTTTTT
TRBJ2-2,17,TRBV5-4,.,TRBD2,CASSAGTSGSRTGELFF,TGTGCCAGCAGCGCGGGGACTAGCGGGAGTCGGACCGGGGAGCTGTTTTTT
TRBJ2-7,15,TRBV13,.,TRBD2,CASSLGLAGGSEQYF,TGTGCCAGCAGCCTAGGACTAGCGGGAGGTTCCGAGCAGTACTTC
TRBJ2-3,17,TRBV23-1,.,.,CASSQSAPRPRTDTQYF,TGCGCCAGCAGTCAATCTGCGCCTAGACCACGCACAGATACGCAGTATTTT
TRBJ2-7,16,TRBV3-1/TRBV3-2,.,TRBD2,CASSQAGTSGSYEQYF,TGTGCCAGCAGCCAAGCCGGGACTAGCGGCTCCTACGAGCAGTACTTC
TRBJ1-1,14,TRBV2,.,.,CASSEAFPHLEAFF,TGTGCCAGCAGTGAAGCATTCCCACACCTTGAAGCTTTCTTT
TRBJ2-7,15,TRBV5-1,.,TRBD2,CASRMTSGGSYEQYF,TGCGCCAGCAGAATGACTAGCGGGGGATCCTACGAGCAGTACTTC
TRBJ1-2,14,TRBV7-2,.,.,CASSYTVQHYGYTF,TGTGCCAGCAGCTATACGGTACAGCACTATGGCTACACCTTC
TRBJ1-6,15,TRBV5-4,.,.,CASSKGVGSDSPLHF,TGTGCCAGCAGTAAGGGGGTGGGGTCAGATTCACCCCTCCACTTT
TRBJ2-5,16,TRBV2,.,.,CASSEAWGESQETQYF,TGTGCCAGCAGTGAAGCTTGGGGGGAGAGCCAAGAGACCCAGTACTTC
TRBJ2-7,16,TRBV5-4,.,.,CASSPSSTGSSYEQYF,TGTGCCAGCAGCCCAAGTTCGACAGGAAGCTCCTACGAGCAGTACTTC
TRBJ2-5,15,TRBV19,once,TRBD2,CASSPLAGGPETQYF,TGTGCCAGTAGTCCTCTAGCGGGAGGACCGGAGACCCAGTACTTC
TRBJ2-2,16,TRBV9,.,TRBD1,CASSPPGTGGTGELFF,TGTGCCAGCAGCCCTCCTGGGACAGGGGGTACCGGGGAGCTGTTTTTT
TRBJ2-1,14,TRBV5-6,.,TRBD2,CASSLTSGYNEQFF,TGTGCCAGCAGCTTGACTAGCGGCTACAATGAGCAGTTCTTC
TRBJ1-5,13,TRBV27,.,.,CASSLGHNQPQHF,TGTGCCAGCAGTTTAGGACACAATCAGCCCCAGCATTTT
TRBJ2-1,17,TRBV4-3,.,.,CASSQGLRGSSYNEQFF,TGCGCCAGCAGCCAAGGACTCCGGGGGAGCTCCTACAATGAGCAGTTCTTC
TRBJ1-1,14,TRBV19,once,TRBD1,CASSLFQGDTEAFF,TGTGCCAGTAGTCTATTCCAGGGGGACACTGAAGCTTTCTTT
TRBJ2-2,15,TRBV2,.,TRBD2,CASRFGTSGTGELFF,TGTGCCAGCAGGTTTGGGACTAGCGGGACCGGGGAGCTGTTTTTT
TRBJ1-5,15,TRBV3-1/TRBV3-2,.,.,CASSQDSGGRQPQHF,TGTGCCAGCAGCCAAGATAGCGGGGGCAGGCAGCCCCAGCATTTT
TRBJ1-2,12,TRBV18,.,.,CASSLPPRGYTF,TGTGCCAGCTCACTTCCGCCTAGGGGCTACACCTTC
TRBJ1-1,13,TRBV12-3/TRBV12-4,.,.,CASTKQMDTEAFF,TGTGCCAGCACCAAACAGATGGACACTGAAGCTTTCTTT
TRBJ2-3,14,TRBV7-2,.,.,CASSLSLQGDTQYF,TGTGCCAGCAGCTTATCGCTCCAGGGAGATACGCAGTATTTT
TRBJ2-5,17,TRBV28,once,TRBD1,CASSSMRGDRGKETQYF,TGTGCCAGCAGTTCCATGCGGGGGGACAGGGGAAAAGAGACCCAGTACTTC
TRBJ1-1,15,TRBV14,once,.,CASSQGGRGHTEAFF,TGTGCCAGCAGCCAAGGTGGCAGGGGTCACACTGAAGCTTTCTTT
TRBJ2-4,16,TRBV2,.,.,CASRRRDLIAKNIQYF,TGTGCCAGCCGGAGGCGGGACCTGATAGCCAAAAACATTCAGTACTTC
TRBJ1-6,14,TRBV19,.,TRBD1,CATRDRLYNSPLHF,TGTGCCACCCGGGACAGACTCTATAATTCACCCCTCCACTTT
TRBJ2-7,17,TRBV7-2,.,.,CASSLAVRRGQDHEQYF,TGTGCCAGCAGCTTAGCGGTTAGGCGGGGCCAGGACCACGAGCAGTACTTC
TRBJ2-5,16,TRBV25-1,.,.,CASRVPLLQGKETQYF,TGTGCCAGCAGAGTTCCCCTCTTACAGGGCAAAGAGACCCAGTACTTC
TRBJ1-1,12,TRBV30,once,TRBD1,CAWLQGRSEAFF,TGTGCCTGGCTACAGGGGAGGAGTGAAGCTTTCTTT
TRBJ2-7,17,TRBV11-2,.,TRBD2,CASSPPSGLAGVREQYF,TGTGCCAGCAGTCCCCCAAGCGGACTAGCGGGAGTACGGGAGCAGTACTTC
TRBJ1-5,15,TRBV19,.,.,CASSIDGPYNQPQHF,TGTGCCAGTAGTATAGATGGGCCGTACAATCAGCCCCAGCATTTT
TRBJ2-1,12,TRBV7-9,few,.,CASSSPYNEQFF,TGTGCCAGCAGCTCTCCCTACAATGAGCAGTTCTTC
TRBJ2-7,13,TRBV18,.,.,CASSVRDRYEQYF,TGTGCCAGCTCGGTCAGGGATAGGTACGAGCAGTACTTC
TRBJ2-5,17,TRBV28,.,TRBD2,CASSLWASGTWGETQYF,TGTGCCAGCAGTTTATGGGCTAGCGGTACATGGGGAGAGACCCAGTACTTC
TRBJ1-5,12,TRBV5-6,.,.,CASSLLDQPQHF,TGTGCCAGCAGCTTGTTAGATCAGCCCCAGCATTTT
TRBJ1-5,13,TRBV20-1,few,.,CSASPGEGQPQHF,TGCAGTGCTAGTCCGGGGGAAGGTCAGCCCCAGCATTTT
TRBJ2-3,12,TRBV27,.,.,CASGGGADTQYF,TGTGCCAGCGGGGGAGGAGCAGATACGCAGTATTTT
TRBJ1-3,12,TRBV12-3/TRBV12-4,.,.,CASSAEETTIYF,TGTGCCAGCAGCGCAGAGGAAACCACCATATATTTT
TRBJ2-5,13,TRBV2,.,.,CASSESVQETQYF,TGTGCCAGCAGTGAATCCGTTCAAGAGACCCAGTACTTC
TRBJ2-7,18,TRBV6-1,.,TRBD2,CASSEALWGSGASYEQYF,TGTGCCAGCAGTGAAGCGCTCTGGGGTAGCGGGGCCTCCTACGAGCAGTACTTC
TRBJ1-1,11,TRBV27,.,.,CASRQGLEAFF,TGTGCCAGCAGGCAGGGCCTTGAAGCTTTCTTT